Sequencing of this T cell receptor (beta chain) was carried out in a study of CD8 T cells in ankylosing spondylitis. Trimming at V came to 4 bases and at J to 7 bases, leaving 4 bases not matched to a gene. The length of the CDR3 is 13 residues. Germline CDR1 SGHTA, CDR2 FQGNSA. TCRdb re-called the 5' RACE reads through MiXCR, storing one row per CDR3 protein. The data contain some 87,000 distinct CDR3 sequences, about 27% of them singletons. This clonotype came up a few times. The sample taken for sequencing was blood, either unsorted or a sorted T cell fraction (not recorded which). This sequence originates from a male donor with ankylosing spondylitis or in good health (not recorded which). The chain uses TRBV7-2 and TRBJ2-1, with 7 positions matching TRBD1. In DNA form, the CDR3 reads TGTGCCAGCAGCTCAGGGACAGCTAATGAGCAGTTCTTC. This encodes CASSSGTANEQFF.